This T cell receptor (beta chain) was documented in a study of blood T cell repertoires in COVID-19. Recruitment covered about 25 US areas and drew participants whose ages spanned about 18 to 90 years. Cohort placement rested on clinical history that participants reported themselves. Recovered Cohort 3 donors showed two negative PCRs, clearance, or symptom resolution. The V gene end was trimmed by 3 bases and the J gene end by 6 bases; junction bases not matched to a gene: 5. There are 14 residues in the CDR3. Germline assignment: CDR1 SGHTA and CDR2 FQGNSA. In the original workflow: Nucleated cell number was recorded as an estimate derived from reference gene primer amplification. Here immunoSEQ multiplex PCR was the method, and the copy in TCRdb shows in-frame clones only, minus some. That table supplies the V and J calls and clone size; D and trimming were determined from the DNA. The table shows hundreds of thousands of clones, with over 85% occurring only once.

Sequencing was carried out using PBMCs or T cells enriched from blood (not recorded which). The chain recombines TRBV7-2 with TRBJ2-1; 7 bases line up with TRBD1. This TCR was sampled from a man in his 60s who had recovered from COVID-19. CDR3 sequence: CASSFADRVNEQFF. The DNA of the CDR3 is TGTGCCAGCAGCTTCGCAGACAGGGTCAATGAGCAGTTCTTC.